Here is one T cell receptor beta chain with its context. Its specificity is not known. Time point reported: cycle 4 day 1 (C4D1), after less than seven weeks of nivolumab. Every patient was affected by relapse after autologous stem cell transplantation, while exposure to brentuximab vedotin was not uniform. CDR1 KGHSH and CDR2 LQKENI come from the germline V gene. V gave up 1 base and J gave up 7 bases, with 11 bases separating them. The CDR3 extends over 14 amino acids. The data derive from a study of PD-1 blockade in classical Hodgkin lymphoma. General observations from the study: Nothing has yet pinned down what causes the repertoire differences, possibly disease activity or prior therapy.

The table came from immunoSEQ multiplex PCR; TCRdb's copy has only in-frame clones and leaves some out. The sample has some 96,000 clones, about 92% seen once. The V gene is TRBV18, the J gene TRBJ2-1, with a possible D match to TRBD2 (5 bases). The specimen was peripheral blood mononuclear cells (PBMCs), collected before the fourth cycle of nivolumab. This clonotype originated in a human donor with classical Hodgkin lymphoma. As DNA, the CDR3 is TGTGCCAGCTCACCACTTGAACGCGGGAATGAGCAGTTCTTC. Translated, it gives CASSPLERGNEQFF.